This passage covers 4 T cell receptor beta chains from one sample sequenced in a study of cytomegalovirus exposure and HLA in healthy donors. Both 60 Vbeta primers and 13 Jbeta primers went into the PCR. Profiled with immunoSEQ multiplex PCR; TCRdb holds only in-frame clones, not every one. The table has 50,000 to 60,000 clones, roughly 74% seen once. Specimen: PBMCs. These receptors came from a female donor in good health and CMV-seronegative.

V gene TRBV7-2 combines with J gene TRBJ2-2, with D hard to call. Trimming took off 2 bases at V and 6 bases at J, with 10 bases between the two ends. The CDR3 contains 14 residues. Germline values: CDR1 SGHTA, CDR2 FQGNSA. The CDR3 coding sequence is TGTGCCAGCAGCTTAAAACACCAGGCCGGGGAGCTGTTTTTT. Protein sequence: CASSLKHQAGELFF.

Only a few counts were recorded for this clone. DNA of the CDR3: TGTGCCAGCTCACGGTACCGGACAGGCGACGAAGATTCTGGGGCCAACGTCCTGACTTTC. It translates to CASSRYRTGDEDSGANVLTF. The chain combines TRBV18 with TRBJ2-6; 7 bases match TRBD1. The CDR3 runs to 20 residues. Germline V gene sequence: CDR1 KGHSH, CDR2 LQKENI. J gave up 1 base and V 4 bases, and 16 bases lay outside the gene matches.

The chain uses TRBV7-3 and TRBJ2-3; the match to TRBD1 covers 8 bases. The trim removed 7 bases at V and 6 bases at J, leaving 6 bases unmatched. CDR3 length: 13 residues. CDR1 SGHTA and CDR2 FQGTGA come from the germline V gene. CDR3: CASTGQGRDTQYF. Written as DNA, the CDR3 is TGTGCCAGCACCGGACAGGGCAGGGATACGCAGTATTTT.

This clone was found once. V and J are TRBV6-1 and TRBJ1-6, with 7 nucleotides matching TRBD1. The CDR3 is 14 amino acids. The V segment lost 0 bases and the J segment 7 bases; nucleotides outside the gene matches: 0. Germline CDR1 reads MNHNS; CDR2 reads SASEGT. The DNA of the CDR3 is TGTGCCAGCAGTGAAGCGACAGGGAATTCACCCCTCCACTTT. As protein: CASSEATGNSPLHF.